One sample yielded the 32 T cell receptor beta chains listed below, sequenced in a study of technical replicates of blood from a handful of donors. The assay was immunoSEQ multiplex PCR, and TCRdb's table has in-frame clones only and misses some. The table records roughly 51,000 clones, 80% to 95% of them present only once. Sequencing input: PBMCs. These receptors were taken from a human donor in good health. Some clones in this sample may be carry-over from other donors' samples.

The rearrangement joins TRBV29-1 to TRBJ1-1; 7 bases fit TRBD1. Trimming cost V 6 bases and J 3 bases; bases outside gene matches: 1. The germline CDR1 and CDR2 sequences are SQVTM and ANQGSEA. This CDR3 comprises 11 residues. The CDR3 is CSVTGDTEAFF. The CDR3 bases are TGCAGCGTCACAGGGGACACTGAAGCTTTCTTT.

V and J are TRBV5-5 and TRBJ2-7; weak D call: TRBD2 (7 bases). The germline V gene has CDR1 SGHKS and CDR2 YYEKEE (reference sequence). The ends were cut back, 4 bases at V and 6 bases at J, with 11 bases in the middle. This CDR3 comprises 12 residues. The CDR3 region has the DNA TGTGCCAGCAGCAACAGGGAGGGCGAGCAGTACTTC. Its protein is CASSNREGEQYF.

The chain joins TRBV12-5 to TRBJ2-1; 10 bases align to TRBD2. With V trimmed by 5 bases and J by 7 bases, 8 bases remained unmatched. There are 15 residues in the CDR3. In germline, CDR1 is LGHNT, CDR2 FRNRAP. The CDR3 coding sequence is TGTGCTAGTGGTCCCGATAGCGGGGGGCGGAATGAGCAGTTCTTC. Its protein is CASGPDSGGRNEQFF.

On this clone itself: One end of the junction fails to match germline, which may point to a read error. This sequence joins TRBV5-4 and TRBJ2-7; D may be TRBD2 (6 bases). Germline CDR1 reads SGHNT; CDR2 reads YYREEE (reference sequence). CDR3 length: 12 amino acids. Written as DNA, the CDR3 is TGTGCCAGCAGCCCTATGGGGAGGCGGCGCTCATTC. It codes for CASSPMGRRRSF. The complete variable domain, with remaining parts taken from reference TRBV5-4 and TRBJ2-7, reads ETGVTQSPTHLIKTRGQQVTLRCSSQSGHNTVSWYQQALGQGPQFIFQYYREEENGRGNFPPRFSGLQFPNYSSELNVNALELDDSALYLCASSPMGRRRSFGPGTRLTVT.

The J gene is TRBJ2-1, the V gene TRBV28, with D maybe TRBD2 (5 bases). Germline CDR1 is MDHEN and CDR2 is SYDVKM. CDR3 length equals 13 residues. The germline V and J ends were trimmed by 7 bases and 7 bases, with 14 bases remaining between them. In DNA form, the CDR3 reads TGTGCCAGCAACCCTTCTTCGGGGAATGAGCAGTTCTTC. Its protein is CASNPSSGNEQFF. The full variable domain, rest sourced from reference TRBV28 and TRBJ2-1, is DVKVTQSSRYLVKRTGEKVFLECVQDMDHENMFWYRQDPGLGLRLIYFSYDVKMKEKGDIPEGYSVSREKKERFSLILESASTNQTSMYLCASNPSSGNEQFFGPGTRLTVL.

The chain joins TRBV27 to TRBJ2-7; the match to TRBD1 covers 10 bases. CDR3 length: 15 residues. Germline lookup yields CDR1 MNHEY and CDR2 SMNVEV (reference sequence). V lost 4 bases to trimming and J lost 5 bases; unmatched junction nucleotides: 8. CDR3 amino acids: CASSSTGTGEHEQYF. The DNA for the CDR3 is TGTGCCAGCAGTTCAACCGGGACAGGGGAACACGAGCAGTACTTC.

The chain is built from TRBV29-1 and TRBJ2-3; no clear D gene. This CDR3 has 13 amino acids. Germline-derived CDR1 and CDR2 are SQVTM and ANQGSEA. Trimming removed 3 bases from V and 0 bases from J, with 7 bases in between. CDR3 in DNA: TGCAGCGTTGACTCCGGGAGCACAGATACGCAGTATTTT. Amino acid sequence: CSVDSGSTDTQYF.

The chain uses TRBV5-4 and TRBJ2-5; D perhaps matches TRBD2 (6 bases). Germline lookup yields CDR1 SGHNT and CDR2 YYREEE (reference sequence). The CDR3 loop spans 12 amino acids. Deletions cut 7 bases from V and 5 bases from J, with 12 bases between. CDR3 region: CASGRSRETQYF. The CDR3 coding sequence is TGTGCCAGCGGGAGGAGCCGGGAGACCCAGTACTTC.

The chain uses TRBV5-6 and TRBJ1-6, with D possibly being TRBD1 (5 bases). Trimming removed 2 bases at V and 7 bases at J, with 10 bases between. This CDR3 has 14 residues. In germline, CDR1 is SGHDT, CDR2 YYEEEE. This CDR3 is CASSFRGFNSPLHF. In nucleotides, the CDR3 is TGTGCCAGCAGCTTTCGGGGGTTCAATTCACCCCTCCACTTT.

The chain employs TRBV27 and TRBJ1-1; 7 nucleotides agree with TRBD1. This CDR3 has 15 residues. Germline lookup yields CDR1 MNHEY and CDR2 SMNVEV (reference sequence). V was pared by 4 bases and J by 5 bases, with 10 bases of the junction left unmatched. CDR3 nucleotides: TGTGCCAGCAGTTCCCTGGACAGGCTGGCAACTGAAGCTTTCTTT. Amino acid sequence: CASSSLDRLATEAFF.

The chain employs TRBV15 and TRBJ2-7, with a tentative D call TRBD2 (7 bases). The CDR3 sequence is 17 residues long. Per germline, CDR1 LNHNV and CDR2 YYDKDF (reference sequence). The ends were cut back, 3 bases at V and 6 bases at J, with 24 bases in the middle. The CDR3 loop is CATSSSSRRGGPPEQYF. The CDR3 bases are TGTGCCACCAGCAGTAGTAGTAGGAGGGGGGGGCCGCCCGAGCAGTACTTC. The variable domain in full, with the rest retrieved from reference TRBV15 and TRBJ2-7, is DAMVIQNPRYQVTQFGKPVTLSCSQTLNHNVMYWYQQKSSQAPKLLFHYYDKDFNNEADTPDNFQSRRPNTSFCFLDIRSPGLGDTAMYLCATSSSSRRGGPPEQYFGPGTRLTVT.

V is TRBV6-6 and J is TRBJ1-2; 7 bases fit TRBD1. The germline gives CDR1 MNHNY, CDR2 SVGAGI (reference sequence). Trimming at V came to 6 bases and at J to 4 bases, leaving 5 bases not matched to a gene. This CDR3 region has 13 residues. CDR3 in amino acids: CASRNQGVYGYTF. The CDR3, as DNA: TGTGCCAGCAGGAATCAGGGGGTCTATGGCTACACCTTC.

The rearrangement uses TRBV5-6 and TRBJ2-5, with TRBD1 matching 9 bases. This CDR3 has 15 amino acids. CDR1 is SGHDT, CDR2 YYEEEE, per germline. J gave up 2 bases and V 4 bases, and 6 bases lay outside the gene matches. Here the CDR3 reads CASSPDRGLQETQYF. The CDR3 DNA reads TGTGCCAGCAGCCCGGACAGGGGTTTACAAGAGACCCAGTACTTC. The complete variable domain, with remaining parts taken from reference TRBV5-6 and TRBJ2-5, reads DAGVTQSPTHLIKTRGQQVTLRCSPKSGHDTVSWYQQALGQGPQFIFQYYEEEERQRGNFPDRFSGHQFPNYSSELNVNALLLGDSALYLCASSPDRGLQETQYFGPGTRLLVL.

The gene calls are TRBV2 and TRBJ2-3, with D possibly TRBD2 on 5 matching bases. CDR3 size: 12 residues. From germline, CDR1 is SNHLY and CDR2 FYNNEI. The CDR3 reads CANEGSTDTQYF. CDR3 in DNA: TGTGCTAACGAGGGAAGCACAGATACGCAGTATTTT.

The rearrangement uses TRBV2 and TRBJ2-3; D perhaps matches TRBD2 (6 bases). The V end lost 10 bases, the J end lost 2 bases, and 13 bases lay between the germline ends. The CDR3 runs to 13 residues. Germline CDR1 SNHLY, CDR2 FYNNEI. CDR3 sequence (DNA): TGTGCCACCCGGGACTTTACCACAGATACGCAGTATTTT. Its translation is CATRDFTTDTQYF.

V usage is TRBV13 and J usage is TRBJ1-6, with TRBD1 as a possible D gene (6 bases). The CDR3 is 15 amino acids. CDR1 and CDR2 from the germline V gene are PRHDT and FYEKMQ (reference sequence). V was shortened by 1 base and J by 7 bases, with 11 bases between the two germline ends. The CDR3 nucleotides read TGTGCCAGCAGCTTAGTAGGGAGGGGGAATTCACCCCTCCACTTT. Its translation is CASSLVGRGNSPLHF.

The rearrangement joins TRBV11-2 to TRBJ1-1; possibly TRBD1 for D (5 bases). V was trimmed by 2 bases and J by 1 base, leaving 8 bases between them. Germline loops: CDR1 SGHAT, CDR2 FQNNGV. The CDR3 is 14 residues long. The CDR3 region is CASSLNRPNTEAFF. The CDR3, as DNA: TGTGCCAGCAGCTTAAACAGGCCGAACACTGAAGCTTTCTTT.

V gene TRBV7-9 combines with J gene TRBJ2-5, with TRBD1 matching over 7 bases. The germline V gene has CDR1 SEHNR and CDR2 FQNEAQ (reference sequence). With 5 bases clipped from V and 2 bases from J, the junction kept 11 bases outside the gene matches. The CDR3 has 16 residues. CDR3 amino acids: CASSIPRDRKQETQYF. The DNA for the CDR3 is TGTGCCAGCAGCATTCCCCGGGACAGAAAGCAAGAGACCCAGTACTTC. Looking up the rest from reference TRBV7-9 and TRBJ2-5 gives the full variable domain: DTGVSQNPRHKITKRGQNVTFRCDPISEHNRLYWYRQTLGQGPEFLTYFQNEAQLEKSRLLSDRFSAERPKGSFSTLEIQRTEQGDSAMYLCASSIPRDRKQETQYFGPGTRLLVL.

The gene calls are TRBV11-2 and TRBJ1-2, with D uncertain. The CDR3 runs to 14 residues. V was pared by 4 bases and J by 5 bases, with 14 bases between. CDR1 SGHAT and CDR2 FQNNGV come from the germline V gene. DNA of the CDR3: TGTGCCAGCAGCTCCCGAGGTCTCCTATATGGCTACACCTTC. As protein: CASSSRGLLYGYTF.

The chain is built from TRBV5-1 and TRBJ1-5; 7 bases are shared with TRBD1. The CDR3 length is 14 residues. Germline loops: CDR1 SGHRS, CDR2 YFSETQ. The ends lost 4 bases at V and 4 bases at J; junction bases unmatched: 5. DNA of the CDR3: TGCGCCAGCAGCCCTGGGACAGAGAATCAGCCCCAGCATTTT. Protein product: CASSPGTENQPQHF.

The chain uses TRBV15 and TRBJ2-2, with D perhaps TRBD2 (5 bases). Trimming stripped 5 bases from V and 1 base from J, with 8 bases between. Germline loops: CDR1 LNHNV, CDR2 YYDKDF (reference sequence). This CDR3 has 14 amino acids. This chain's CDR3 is CATSGSLNTGELFF. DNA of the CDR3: TGTGCCACCAGCGGGAGTTTGAACACCGGGGAGCTGTTTTTT.

CDR3 nucleotides: TGTGCCAGAAGCTCTCGACACCTCCTTTCTACCTACGAGCAGTACTTC. Protein product: CARSSRHLLSTYEQYF. The chain combines TRBV5-3 with TRBJ2-7; D is unresolved. TRBV5-3 is designated an ORF whose function remains uncertain. CDR3 length: 16 amino acids. V was pared by 3 bases and J by 2 bases, with 18 bases between.

As DNA, the CDR3 is TGTGCCAGTAGGATCTGGGGACAGGGGGCCGCCACTGAAGCTTTCTTT. As protein: CASRIWGQGAATEAFF. The V call is TRBV19, the J call TRBJ1-1; the match to TRBD1 covers 12 bases. The CDR3 length is 16 residues. The germline gives CDR1 LNHDA, CDR2 SQIVND (reference sequence). The trim removed 6 bases at V and 4 bases at J, leaving 9 bases unmatched.

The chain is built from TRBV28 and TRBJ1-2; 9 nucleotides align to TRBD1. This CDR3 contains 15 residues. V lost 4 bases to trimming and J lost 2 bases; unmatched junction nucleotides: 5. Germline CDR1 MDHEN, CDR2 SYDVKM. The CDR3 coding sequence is TGTGCCAGCAGTTCCCAAGGGACAGGGAACTATGGCTACACCTTC. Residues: CASSSQGTGNYGYTF.

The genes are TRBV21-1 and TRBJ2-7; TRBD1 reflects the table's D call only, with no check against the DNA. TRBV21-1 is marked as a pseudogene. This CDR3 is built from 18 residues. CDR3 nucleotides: TGTGCCAGCCCCCTTCCACAGGGGGCCACCCTTTACTCCTACGAGCAGTACTTC. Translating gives CASPLPQGATLYSYEQYF.

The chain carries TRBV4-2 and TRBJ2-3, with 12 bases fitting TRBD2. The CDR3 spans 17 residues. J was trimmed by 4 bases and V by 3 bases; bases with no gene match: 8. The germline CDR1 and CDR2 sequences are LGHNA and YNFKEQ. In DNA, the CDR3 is TGTGCCAGCAGCCAGGAACTAGCGGGAGGAAGTGCAGATACGCAGTATTTT. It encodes CASSQELAGGSADTQYF.

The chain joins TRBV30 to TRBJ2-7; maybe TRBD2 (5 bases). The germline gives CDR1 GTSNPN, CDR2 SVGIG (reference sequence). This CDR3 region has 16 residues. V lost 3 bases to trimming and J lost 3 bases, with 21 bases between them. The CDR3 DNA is TGTGCCTGGAGCCCACTCCTAGCCCAGGCGAGCTACGAGCAGTACTTC. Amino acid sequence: CAWSPLLAQASYEQYF.

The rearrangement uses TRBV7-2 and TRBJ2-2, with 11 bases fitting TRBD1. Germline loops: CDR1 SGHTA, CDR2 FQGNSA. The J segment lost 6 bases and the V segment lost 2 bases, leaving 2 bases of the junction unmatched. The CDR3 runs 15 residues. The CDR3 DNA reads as TGTGCCAGCAGCTTATTGGGACAGGGGGCCGGGGAGCTGTTTTTT. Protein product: CASSLLGQGAGELFF.

The CDR3 coding sequence is TGTGCCAGCAGTTCGTCCCAGTATGGCTACACCTTC. It yields the protein CASSSSQYGYTF. The chain joins TRBV6-6 to TRBJ1-2; no reliable D call. The CDR3 has 12 residues. Germline lookup yields CDR1 MNHNY and CDR2 SVGAGI (reference sequence). V lost 4 bases and J lost 5, with 8 bases in between.

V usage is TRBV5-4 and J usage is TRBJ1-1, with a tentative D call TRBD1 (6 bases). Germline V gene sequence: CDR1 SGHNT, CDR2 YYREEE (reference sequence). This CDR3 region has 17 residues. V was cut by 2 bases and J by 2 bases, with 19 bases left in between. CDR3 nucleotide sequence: TGTGCCAGCAGCTTCCCAGGGGCCAGCCCCTCAAACACTGAAGCTTTCTTT. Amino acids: CASSFPGASPSNTEAFF.

The CDR3 spells CASGMDRYSNQPQHF. The DNA of the CDR3 is TGTGCTAGTGGAATGGACAGGTATAGCAATCAGCCCCAGCATTTT. V gene TRBV12-5 combines with J gene TRBJ1-5, with 7 bases that match TRBD1. The V gene end was trimmed by 6 bases and the J gene end by 0 bases; junction bases not matched to a gene: 5. CDR3 length: 15 residues. Looked up from germline, CDR1 is LGHNT and CDR2 is FRNRAP.

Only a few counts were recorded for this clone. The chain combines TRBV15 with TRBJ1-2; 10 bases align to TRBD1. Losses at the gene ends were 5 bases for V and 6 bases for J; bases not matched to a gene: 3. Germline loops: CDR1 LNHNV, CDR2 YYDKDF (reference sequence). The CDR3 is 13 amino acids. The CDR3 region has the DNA TGTGCCACCAGCGGCGGGACAGGGGATGGCTACACCTTC. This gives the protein CATSGGTGDGYTF.